The clone carrying this TCR beta chain was counted ten times or more. This entry comes from a study of T cells in Graves' hyperthyroidism and ophthalmopathy. Using RNA transcripts as the source, TCR beta CDR3 regions were amplified. Researchers ran a first-round RT-PCR on the TCR CDR3 using the HTBI primer set. TCRdb itself ran the multiplex PCR reads through MiXCR, one entry per CDR3 protein. The repertoire has about 520,000 distinct CDR3 sequences, roughly 24% of them found once; the top ten carry around 11%. CDR3 length: 14 residues. Per the germline V gene, CDR1 is SGHTA and CDR2 is FQGNSA. With 2 bases removed from V and 6 bases from J, the gap between germline ends came to 14 bases.

The sequence came from a woman aged 25 to 39 with Graves' ophthalmopathy. The sample taken for sequencing was blood. V usage is TRBV7-2 and J usage is TRBJ2-7; D possibly uses TRBD1 or TRBD2 (7 bases each). Written as DNA, the CDR3 is TGTGCCAGCAGCTTAAGACAGGGAGGGAGCGAGCAGTACTTC. Its translation: CASSLRQGGSEQYF.